This T cell receptor (beta chain) was sequenced in a study of pediatric ulcerative colitis. Method: immunoSEQ multiplex PCR; TCRdb's copy keeps in-frame clones and lacks some. The sample lists tens of thousands of clones; less than 80% were seen once. Trimming pared 10 bases from V and 7 bases from J, leaving 10 bases between. The CDR3 contains 10 residues. Looked up from germline, CDR1 is MNHEY and CDR2 is SMNVEV (reference sequence). In its sample, this clone ranks as medium-sized. During colonoscopy, one to two rectal pinch biopsies were collected. The chain links TRBV27 to TRBJ1-2, with D hard to call. Sequencing was carried out using gut tissue. This TCR came from a boy aged 5-17 years with moderate ulcerative colitis. In DNA form, the CDR3 reads TGTGCCACTCCCGCGGGTGGCTACACCTTC. It yields the protein CATPAGGYTF.